The rows below give T cell receptor beta chains drawn from one sample of a study of vaccination and CD4 T cells after COVID-19. TCRdb analysed the PCR reads with MiXCR anew, one entry per CDR3 protein. The table has 15,000 or so distinct CDR3 sequences, 21% seen once. For these receptors, no antigen is known. Material: CD4+ T cells from blood, cultured in vitro, obtained before SARS-CoV-2 vaccination. These receptors all stem from a human donor who received a COVID-19 vaccine. Each CDR3 is given with its conserved first and last residue. The D gene is left open where the match is weak. Expanded clones are given a class, and other clones once, few, many or no size at all.

J | size | V | D | DNA | CDR3
TRBJ2-2 | few | TRBV6-1 | . | TGTGCCAGCAGTGGCGGGACAGCGAACACCGGGGAGCTGTTTTTT | CASSGGTANTGELFF
TRBJ1-5 | . | TRBV7-9 | . | TGTGCCAGCAGCTTAGAGGGGAGGGGCAATCAGCCCCAGCATTTT | CASSLEGRGNQPQHF
TRBJ2-2 | . | TRBV18 | TRBD1 | TGTGCCAGCTCACCAGCGGCAGGGGGCGGCGGGACCGGGGAGCTGTTTTTT | CASSPAAGGGGTGELFF
TRBJ1-3 | . | TRBV19 | TRBD1 | TGTGCCAGTGGACCACAGGGGGGAGGAAACACCATATATTTT | CASGPQGGGNTIYF
TRBJ2-7 | few | TRBV10-1 | . | TGCGCCAGCAGTGATAACTTGTTCTACGAGCAGTACTTC | CASSDNLFYEQYF
TRBJ2-7 | . | TRBV24-1 | . | TGTGCCACCCCTCGAGGAGGGGGGGGGAGCGGGCAGTACTTC | CATPRGGGGSGQYF
TRBJ2-7 | . | TRBV12-3/TRBV12-4 | TRBD2 | TGTGCCAGCAGTTCCCGGCCGGGACTAGCGCGAACCTACGAGCAGTACTTC | CASSSRPGLARTYEQYF
TRBJ2-7 | . | TRBV10-2 | . | TGCGCCAGCAGTGAGGCACCGATTTTCTACGAGCAGTACTTC | CASSEAPIFYEQYF
TRBJ1-1 | few | TRBV12-3/TRBV12-4 | TRBD1 | TGTGCCAGCAGTTTAGGGTCAGGGGGTGAGGGCACTGAAGCTTTCTTT | CASSLGSGGEGTEAFF
TRBJ1-5 | few | TRBV15 | . | TGTGCCACCAGCAGAGAAAAATATAGCAATCAGCCCCAGCATTTT | CATSREKYSNQPQHF
TRBJ2-7 | . | TRBV21-1 | . | TGTGCCAGCCGAACAGGGTGGGGGCAGTACTTC | CASRTGWGQYF
TRBJ2-7 | . | TRBV7-2 | TRBD1 | TGTGCCAGCAGCCTTCGACAGGGTGGACTCTACGAGCAGTACTTC | CASSLRQGGLYEQYF
TRBJ2-7 | . | TRBV10-3 | TRBD2 | TGTGCCATCAGGAGGAGCGGGGGGTCCTACGAGCAGTACTTC | CAIRRSGGSYEQYF
TRBJ1-5 | once | TRBV5-5 | TRBD1 | TGTGCCAGCAGCTACCGGGACAGGGGGGATCAGCCCCAGCATTTT | CASSYRDRGDQPQHF
TRBJ1-3 | few | TRBV2 | . | TGTGCCAGCAGTACAACAGTCTCTGGAAACACCATATATTTT | CASSTTVSGNTIYF
TRBJ2-5 | few | TRBV20-1 | TRBD2 | TGCAGTGCTAGAAGGCGGTGGCTAGCGGATAAAGAGACCCAGTACTTC | CSARRRWLADKETQYF
TRBJ1-5 | . | TRBV28 | TRBD1 | TGTGCCAGCGCGAGGGGACAGGGCCTCAATCAGCCCCAGCATTTT | CASARGQGLNQPQHF
TRBJ2-7 | . | TRBV5-1 | TRBD1 | TGCGCCAGCAGCCCTAGGTCGGACAGGGGAAACGAGCAGTACTTC | CASSPRSDRGNEQYF
TRBJ2-7 | few | TRBV6-1 | . | TGTGCCAGCAGTGAGCAGGGGAATCTCGCCCACGAGCAGTACTTC | CASSEQGNLAHEQYF
TRBJ1-2 | few | TRBV20-1 | . | TGCAGTGCTAGAGATAAAGGGGCCCGGGCCTATGGCTACACCTTC | CSARDKGARAYGYTF
TRBJ2-3 | . | TRBV5-1 | TRBD2 | TGCGCCAGCAGCCCCGGACTAGCGACTAGCACAGATACGCAGTATTTT | CASSPGLATSTDTQYF
TRBJ2-7 | . | TRBV2 | TRBD2 | TGTGCCAGCAGTAGACTAGCGGGGGGCCCTATGACCTACGAGCAGTACTTC | CASSRLAGGPMTYEQYF
TRBJ1-5 | medium-sized | TRBV19 | . | TGTGCCAGTAGCCTCCCCGTGCGGGGCGTGGGCAATCAGCCCCAGCATTTT | CASSLPVRGVGNQPQHF
TRBJ1-3 | . | TRBV10-2 | . | TGCGCCACCTTGGACGGGAGCTCTGGAAACACCATATATTTT | CATLDGSSGNTIYF
TRBJ1-4 | few | TRBV7-8 | . | TGTGCCAGCAGCTTAGAGCCTCCCAGGGAGGCTAATGAAAAACTGTTTTTT | CASSLEPPREANEKLFF
TRBJ1-1 | . | TRBV29-1 | . | TGCAGCGCTAGGGACACTGAAGCTTTCTTT | CSARDTEAFF
TRBJ2-5 | . | TRBV6-5 | . | TGTGCCAGCAGTTCCCAGACAGCCCAAGAGACCCAGTACTTC | CASSSQTAQETQYF
TRBJ2-7 | once | TRBV12-3/TRBV12-4 | . | TGTGCCAGCAGTTTAGAGTCAGGGGCGCGGTACGAGCAGTACTTC | CASSLESGARYEQYF
TRBJ2-3 | once | TRBV5-1 | . | TGCGCCAGCAATGTACTAGCCCTTAGCACAGATACGCAGTATTTT | CASNVLALSTDTQYF
TRBJ1-5 | . | TRBV10-2 | . | TGCGCCAGCAGTGAGTTTAAGGGGAGTAGCAATCAGCCCCAGCATTTT | CASSEFKGSSNQPQHF
TRBJ1-1 | . | TRBV29-1 | . | TGCAGCGTTGAAGAGGGCGGTGGGGAAGCTTTCTTT | CSVEEGGGEAFF
TRBJ2-5 | few | TRBV5-1 | . | TGCGCCAGCAGCTTGGCTGGGGGAAAGACCCAGTACTTC | CASSLAGGKTQYF
TRBJ1-3 | few | TRBV24-1 | . | TGTGCCACCAGTGGAGTTGGAAACACCATATATTTT | CATSGVGNTIYF
TRBJ2-2 | . | TRBV30 | TRBD2 | TGTGCCTGGCATAGCGGGGGGACCTTAACCGGGGAGCTGTTTTTT | CAWHSGGTLTGELFF
TRBJ1-1 | few | TRBV2 | . | TGTGCCAGCATGGACGGGGCCCTGGGCACTGAAGCTTTCTTT | CASMDGALGTEAFF
TRBJ2-1 | . | TRBV4-1 | . | TGCGCCAGCAGCCAAGATAAAGGGGGGACCTACAATGAGCAGTTCTTC | CASSQDKGGTYNEQFF
TRBJ1-1 | . | TRBV5-1 | . | TGCGCCAGCAGCTTGGTTGTCTCCAGGGGCGCCGAAGCTTTCTTT | CASSLVVSRGAEAFF
TRBJ2-1 | . | TRBV7-3 | . | TGTGCCAGCAGCTTGTACGGGGCGCGAGCTGGTGAGCAGTTCTTC | CASSLYGARAGEQFF
TRBJ1-2 | . | TRBV6-1 | . | TGTGCCAGCAGTGGGTCGAGGGGGGGAAATGGCTACACCTTC | CASSGSRGGNGYTF
TRBJ2-7 | once | TRBV4-1 | . | TGCGCCAGCAGCCAAGATCAGGGTCTATACGAGCAGTACTTC | CASSQDQGLYEQYF
TRBJ2-3 | . | TRBV27 | TRBD2 | TGTGCCAGCAGTTTTGGACTAGCGGGCACAGATACGCAGTATTTT | CASSFGLAGTDTQYF
TRBJ2-4 | few | TRBV11-3 | . | TGTGCCAGCAGCTTAGCTGGAGGGTTAGGCAAAAACATTCAGTACTTC | CASSLAGGLGKNIQYF
TRBJ2-2 | few | TRBV4-1 | . | TGCGCCAGCAGCCAAGATGGCCGACCGGGGACCGGGGAGCTGTTTTTT | CASSQDGRPGTGELFF
TRBJ1-4 | few | TRBV30 | . | TGTGCCTGGAGTGTACGAGGGAATAATGAAAAACTGTTTTTT | CAWSVRGNNEKLFF
TRBJ1-1 | few | TRBV6-2/TRBV6-3 | . | TGTGCCAGCAGTTACTCGATAATTGGTCCTGACGACAGTACTAACACTGAAGCTTTCTTT | CASSYSIIGPDDSTNTEAFF
TRBJ2-7 | . | TRBV11-3 | . | TGTGCCAGCAGCTTAGATAGACACTACGAGCAGTACTTC | CASSLDRHYEQYF
TRBJ2-5 | . | TRBV2 | TRBD2 | TGTGCCAGCAGTGAACCTAGCGGGGCACCACAAGAGACCCAGTACTTC | CASSEPSGAPQETQYF
TRBJ1-2 | . | TRBV24-1 | . | TGTGCCACCAGTGATCCCGACAGTAGGATTAACGGCTACACCTTC | CATSDPDSRINGYTF
TRBJ1-2 | . | TRBV6-1 | . | TGTGCCAGCAGTGAAACCCCTATAATCTATGGCTACACCTTC | CASSETPIIYGYTF
TRBJ2-7 | few | TRBV19 | . | TGTGCCAGTAGTCAGGGACTGGTGTACGAGCAGTACTTC | CASSQGLVYEQYF
TRBJ1-1 | medium-sized | TRBV19 | TRBD1 | TGTGCCAGTACCTTAACAGGGGGCGAGATTGCCATCAGCACTGAAGCTTTCTTT | CASTLTGGEIAISTEAFF
TRBJ2-7 | few | TRBV20-1 | . | TGCAGTGCTCCGGACAGCTACGAGCAGTACTTC | CSAPDSYEQYF
TRBJ1-1 | . | TRBV19 | TRBD1 | TGTACCAGTAGTATCGACAGGGGGACTGAAGCTTTCTTT | CTSSIDRGTEAFF
TRBJ2-7 | few | TRBV7-9 | TRBD1 | TGTGCCAGCAGCTTTTCACAGGGGAGCCACGAGCAGTACTTC | CASSFSQGSHEQYF